The 6 T cell receptor beta chains below come from one sample, sequenced in a study of response to subunit inactivated influenza vaccine. TCRdb used MiXCR to reprocess the RT-PCR reads, holding one entry per CDR3 protein. This sample has about 520,000 distinct CDR3 sequences, with under 8.5% found just once. Sequences were derived from PBMCs from blood, sampled around 25 months after vaccination. These receptors all come from a man between 50 and 69 years old who received an inactivated influenza vaccine.

This clonotype was detected many times. The V call is TRBV20-1, the J call TRBJ2-1, with TRBD2 identical over 9 bases. The CDR3 contains 14 residues. V was clipped by 5 bases and J by 4 bases; unmatched bases: 6. Germline V lookup: CDR1 DFQATT, CDR2 SNEGSKA (reference sequence). CDR3 sequence: CSADLAGTYNEQFF. The CDR3 nucleotides read TGCAGTGCTGACCTAGCGGGAACGTACAATGAGCAGTTCTTC.

The genes are TRBV24-1 and TRBJ2-3, with D hard to call. V was shortened by 0 bases and J by 5 bases, with 11 bases between the two germline ends. The length of the CDR3 is 15 residues. From germline, CDR1 is KGHDR and CDR2 SFDVKD. DNA of the CDR3: TGTGCCACCAGTGATTTGCAAGGACGTTTAGATACGCAGTATTTT. Amino acid sequence: CATSDLQGRLDTQYF.

There are many counts of this clonotype. The chain has TRBV29-1 and TRBJ2-7; no clear D gene. The CDR3 has 12 residues. V was pared by 4 bases and J by 2 bases, with 9 bases between. In germline, CDR1 is SQVTM, CDR2 ANQGSEA. The CDR3 bases are TGCAGCGTTGGAGGAGAGACCTACGAGCAGTACTTC. Its translation: CSVGGETYEQYF.

This clonotype was seen repeatedly, ten times or more. The chain carries TRBV20-1 and TRBJ2-5, with 8 positions matching TRBD2. CDR1 and CDR2 from the germline V gene are DFQATT and SNEGSKA (reference sequence). Germline trimming cut 1 base from V and 5 bases from J; bases unmatched to any gene: 6. The CDR3 has 14 amino acids. CDR3 in amino acids: CSARGGLASETQYF. The CDR3 coding sequence is TGCAGTGCTAGAGGTGGACTAGCCTCGGAGACCCAGTACTTC.

This clonotype appeared a few times. The chain joins TRBV5-1 to TRBJ1-2; possible D gene TRBD1, 6 bases. Germline CDR1 reads SGHRS; CDR2 reads YFSETQ. Trimming shortened V by 2 bases and J by 6 bases, and 11 bases separated the two germline ends. This CDR3 spans 13 amino acids. The CDR3 DNA reads TGCGCCAGCAGCTTCACAGGGTCGGATGGCTACACCTTC. Its translation: CASSFTGSDGYTF.

This clonotype showed up many times. The genes are TRBV5-1 and TRBJ2-3; D might be TRBD1 (6 bases). The CDR3 length is 15 residues. The germline V and J ends were trimmed by 4 bases and 3 bases, with 15 bases remaining between them. Germline loops: CDR1 SGHRS, CDR2 YFSETQ. CDR3 DNA: TGCGCCAGCAGCCGCCGCCCCGACAGGACAGATACGCAGTATTTT. Its protein is CASSRRPDRTDTQYF.